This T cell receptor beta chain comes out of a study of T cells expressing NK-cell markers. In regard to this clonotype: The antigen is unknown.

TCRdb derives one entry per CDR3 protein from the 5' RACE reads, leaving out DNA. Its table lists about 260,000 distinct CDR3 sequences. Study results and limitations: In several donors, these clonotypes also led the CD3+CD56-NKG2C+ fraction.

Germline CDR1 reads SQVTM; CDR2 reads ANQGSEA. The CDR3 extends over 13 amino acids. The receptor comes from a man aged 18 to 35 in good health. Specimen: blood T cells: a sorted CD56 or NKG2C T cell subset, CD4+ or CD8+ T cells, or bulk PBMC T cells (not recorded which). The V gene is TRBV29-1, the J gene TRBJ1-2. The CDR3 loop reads CSVGQGGGYGYTF.